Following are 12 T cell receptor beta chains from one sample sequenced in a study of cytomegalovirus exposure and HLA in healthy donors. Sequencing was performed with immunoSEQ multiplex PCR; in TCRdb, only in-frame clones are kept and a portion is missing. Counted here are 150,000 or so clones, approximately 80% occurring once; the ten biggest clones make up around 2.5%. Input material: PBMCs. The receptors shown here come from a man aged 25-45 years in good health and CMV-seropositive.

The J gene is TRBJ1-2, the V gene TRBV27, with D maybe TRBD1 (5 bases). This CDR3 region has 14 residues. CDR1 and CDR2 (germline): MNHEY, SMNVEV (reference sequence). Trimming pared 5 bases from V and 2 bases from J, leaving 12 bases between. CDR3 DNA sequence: TGTGCCAGCAGTGCCATGGGGGGGAACTATGGCTACACCTTC. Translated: CASSAMGGNYGYTF.

CDR3 sequence (DNA): TGTGCCAGTTGCTCAGGGGGTTCTCAGCCCCAGCATTTT. Its translation is CASCSGGSQPQHF. The rearrangement joins TRBV28 to TRBJ1-5; 7 bases agree with TRBD1. Unmatched junction bases numbered 8, after V lost 9 bases and J lost 6 bases. Germline CDR1 and CDR2: MDHEN and SYDVKM. The CDR3 totals 13 residues. Combining the CDR3 with reference TRBV28 and TRBJ1-5 gives the whole variable domain DVKVTQSSRYLVKRTGEKVFLECVQDMDHENMFWYRQDPGLGLRLIYFSYDVKMKEKGDIPEGYSVSREKKERFSLILESASTNQTSMYLCASCSGGSQPQHFGDGTRLSIL.

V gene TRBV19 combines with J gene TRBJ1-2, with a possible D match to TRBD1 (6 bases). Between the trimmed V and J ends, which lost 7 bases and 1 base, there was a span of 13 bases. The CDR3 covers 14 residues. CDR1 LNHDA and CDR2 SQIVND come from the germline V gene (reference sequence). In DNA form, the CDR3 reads TGTGCCAGTAAGAGGGACAACTATAACTATGGCTACACCTTC. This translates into CASKRDNYNYGYTF. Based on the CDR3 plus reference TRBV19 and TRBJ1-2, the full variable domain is DGGITQSPKYLFRKEGQNVTLSCEQNLNHDAMYWYRQDPGQGLRLIYYSQIVNDFQKGDIAEGYSVSREKKESFPLTVTSAQKNPTAFYLCASKRDNYNYGYTFGSGTRLTVV.

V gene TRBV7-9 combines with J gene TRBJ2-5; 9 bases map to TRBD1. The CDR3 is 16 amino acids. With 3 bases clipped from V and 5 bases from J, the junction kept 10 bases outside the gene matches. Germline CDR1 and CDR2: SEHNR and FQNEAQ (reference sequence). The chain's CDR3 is CASSFGQQGALETQYF. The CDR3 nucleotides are TGTGCCAGCAGCTTCGGTCAACAGGGGGCTTTGGAGACCCAGTACTTC. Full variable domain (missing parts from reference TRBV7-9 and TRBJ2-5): DTGVSQNPRHKITKRGQNVTFRCDPISEHNRLYWYRQTLGQGPEFLTYFQNEAQLEKSRLLSDRFSAERPKGSFSTLEIQRTEQGDSAMYLCASSFGQQGALETQYFGPGTRLLVL.

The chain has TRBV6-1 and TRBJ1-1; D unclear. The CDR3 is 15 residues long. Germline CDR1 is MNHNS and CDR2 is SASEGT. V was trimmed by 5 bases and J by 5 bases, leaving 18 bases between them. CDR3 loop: CASSRETGGFTEAFF. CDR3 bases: TGTGCCAGCAGTCGCGAAACGGGTGGGTTTACTGAAGCTTTCTTT.

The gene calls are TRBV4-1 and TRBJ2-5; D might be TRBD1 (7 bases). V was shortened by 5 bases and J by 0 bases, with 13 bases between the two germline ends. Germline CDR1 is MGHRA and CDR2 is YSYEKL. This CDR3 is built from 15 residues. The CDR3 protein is CASSGQEGYQETQYF. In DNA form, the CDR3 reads TGCGCCAGCAGCGGACAGGAGGGGTACCAAGAGACCCAGTACTTC.

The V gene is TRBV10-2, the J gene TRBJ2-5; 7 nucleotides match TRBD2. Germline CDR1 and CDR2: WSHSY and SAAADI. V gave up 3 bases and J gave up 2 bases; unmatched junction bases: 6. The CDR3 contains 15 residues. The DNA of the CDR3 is TGCGCCAGCAGTGATGCGGGGGAGACTCAAGAGACCCAGTACTTC. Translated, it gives CASSDAGETQETQYF.

CDR3 in amino acids: CAWSVSRTGTGNQPQHF. The CDR3 DNA sequence: TGTGCCTGGAGTGTATCCCGGACAGGGACGGGCAATCAGCCCCAGCATTTT. J is TRBJ1-5 and V is TRBV30; 8 bases match TRBD1. J lost 2 bases, V lost 0 bases, and 9 bases had no gene match. The germline V gene has CDR1 GTSNPN and CDR2 SVGIG (reference sequence). The CDR3 runs to 17 residues.

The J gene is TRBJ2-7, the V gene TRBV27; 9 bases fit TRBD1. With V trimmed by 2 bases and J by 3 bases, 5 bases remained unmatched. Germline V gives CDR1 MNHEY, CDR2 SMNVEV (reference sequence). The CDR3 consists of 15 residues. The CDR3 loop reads CASSLVGTGSYEQYF. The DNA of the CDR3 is TGTGCCAGCAGTTTAGTTGGGACAGGGAGCTACGAGCAGTACTTC.

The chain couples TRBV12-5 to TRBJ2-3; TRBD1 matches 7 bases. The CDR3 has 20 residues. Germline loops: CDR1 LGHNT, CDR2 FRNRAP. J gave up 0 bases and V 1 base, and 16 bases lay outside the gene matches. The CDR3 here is CASGLASGGFGTDSTDTQYF. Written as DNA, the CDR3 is TGTGCTAGTGGTTTGGCTTCAGGGGGATTCGGGACAGATAGCACAGATACGCAGTATTTT.

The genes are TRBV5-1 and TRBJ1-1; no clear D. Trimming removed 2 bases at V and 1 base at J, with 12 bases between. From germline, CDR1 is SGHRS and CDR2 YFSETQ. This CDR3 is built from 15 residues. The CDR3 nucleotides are TGCGCCAGCAGCTTTTCACAGTCTAAGAACACTGAAGCTTTCTTT. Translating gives CASSFSQSKNTEAFF.

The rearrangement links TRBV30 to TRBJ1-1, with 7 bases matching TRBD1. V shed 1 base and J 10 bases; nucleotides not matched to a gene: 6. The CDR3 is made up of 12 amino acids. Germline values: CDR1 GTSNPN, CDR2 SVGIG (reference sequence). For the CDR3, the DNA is TGTGCCTGGAGTGATTACAGGGGAATAGCTTTCTTT. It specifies CAWSDYRGIAFF. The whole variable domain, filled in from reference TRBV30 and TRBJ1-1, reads SQTIHQWPATLVQPVGSPLSLECTVEGTSNPNLYWYRQAAGRGLQLLFYSVGIGQISSEVPQNLSASRPQDRQFILSSKKLLLSDSGFYLCAWSDYRGIAFFGQGTRLTVV.